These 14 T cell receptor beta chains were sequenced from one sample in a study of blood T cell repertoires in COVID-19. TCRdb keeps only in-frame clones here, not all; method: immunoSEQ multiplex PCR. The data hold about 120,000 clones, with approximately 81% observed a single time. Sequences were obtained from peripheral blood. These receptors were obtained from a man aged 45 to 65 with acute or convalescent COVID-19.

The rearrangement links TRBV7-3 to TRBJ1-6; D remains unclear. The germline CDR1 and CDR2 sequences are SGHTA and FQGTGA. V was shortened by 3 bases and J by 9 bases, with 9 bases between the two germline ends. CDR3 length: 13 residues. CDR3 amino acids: CASSLRAGSPLHF. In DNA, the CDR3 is TGTGCCAGCAGCTTGAGAGCCGGTTCACCCCTCCACTTT.

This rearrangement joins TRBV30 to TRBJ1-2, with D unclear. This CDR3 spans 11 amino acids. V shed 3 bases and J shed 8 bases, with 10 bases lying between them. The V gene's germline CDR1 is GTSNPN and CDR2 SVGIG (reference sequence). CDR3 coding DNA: TGTGCCTGGAGGACATTCTCGGGCTACACCTTC. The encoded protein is CAWRTFSGYTF.

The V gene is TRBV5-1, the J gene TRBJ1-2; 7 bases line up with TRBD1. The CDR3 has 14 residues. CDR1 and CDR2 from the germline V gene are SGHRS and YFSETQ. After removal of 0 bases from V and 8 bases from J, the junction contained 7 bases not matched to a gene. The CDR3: CASSLEAGGRGYTF. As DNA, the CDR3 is TGCGCCAGCAGCTTGGAGGCAGGGGGAAGGGGCTACACCTTC.

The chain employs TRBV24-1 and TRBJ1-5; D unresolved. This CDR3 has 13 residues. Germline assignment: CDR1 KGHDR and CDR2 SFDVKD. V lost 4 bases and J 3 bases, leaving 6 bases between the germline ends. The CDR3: CATSDSYNQPQHF. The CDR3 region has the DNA TGTGCCACCAGTGACAGTTACAATCAGCCCCAGCATTTT.

The CDR3 sequence is CASSRTGGYEQYF. The CDR3 DNA is TGTGCCAGCAGCCGGACAGGGGGCTACGAGCAGTACTTC. The chain carries TRBV3-1 (or the pseudogene TRBV3-2) and TRBJ2-7, with 10 bases fitting TRBD1. V lost 4 bases to trimming and J lost 3 bases; unmatched junction nucleotides: 0. CDR3 length equals 13 residues. The V gene's germline CDR1 is LGHDT and CDR2 YNNKEL (reference sequence).

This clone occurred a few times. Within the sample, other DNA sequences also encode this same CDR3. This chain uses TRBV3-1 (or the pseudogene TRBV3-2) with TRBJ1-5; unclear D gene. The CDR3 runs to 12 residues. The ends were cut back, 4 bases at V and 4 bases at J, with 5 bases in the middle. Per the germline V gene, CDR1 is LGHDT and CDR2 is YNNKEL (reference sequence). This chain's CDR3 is CASSLVNQPQHF. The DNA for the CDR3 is TGTGCCAGCAGCCTCGTTAATCAGCCCCAGCATTTT.

The CDR3, as DNA: TGTGCCAGCAGCACCCCGTCGCGGAGGGATTATGGCTACACCTTC. This sequence encodes CASSTPSRRDYGYTF. This chain joins TRBV21-1 and TRBJ1-2. TRBV21-1 is described as a pseudogene. The CDR3 has 15 residues.

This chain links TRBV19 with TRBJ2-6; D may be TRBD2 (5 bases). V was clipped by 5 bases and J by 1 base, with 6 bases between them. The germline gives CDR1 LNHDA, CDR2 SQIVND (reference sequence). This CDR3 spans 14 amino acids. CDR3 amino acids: CASSRGSGANVLTF. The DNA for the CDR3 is TGTGCCAGTAGTCGCGGGTCTGGGGCCAACGTCCTGACTTTC. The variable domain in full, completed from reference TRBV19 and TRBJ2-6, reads DGGITQSPKYLFRKEGQNVTLSCEQNLNHDAMYWYRQDPGQGLRLIYYSQIVNDFQKGDIAEGYSVSREKKESFPLTVTSAQKNPTAFYLCASSRGSGANVLTFGAGSRLTVL.

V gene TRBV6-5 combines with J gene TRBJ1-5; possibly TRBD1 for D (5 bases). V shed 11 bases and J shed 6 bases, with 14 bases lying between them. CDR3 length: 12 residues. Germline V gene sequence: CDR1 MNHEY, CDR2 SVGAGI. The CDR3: CASGGGGQPQHF. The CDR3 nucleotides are TGTGCCTCTGGGGGGGGAGGTCAGCCCCAGCATTTT.

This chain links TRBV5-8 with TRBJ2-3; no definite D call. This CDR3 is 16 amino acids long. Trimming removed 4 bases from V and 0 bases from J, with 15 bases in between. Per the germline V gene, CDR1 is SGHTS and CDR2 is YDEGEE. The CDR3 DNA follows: TGTGCCAGCAGCCTCGGAGCAAAGCCTAGCACAGATACGCAGTATTTT. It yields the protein CASSLGAKPSTDTQYF. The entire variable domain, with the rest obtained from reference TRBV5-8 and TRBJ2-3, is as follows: EAGVTQSPTHLIKTRGQQATLRCSPISGHTSVYWYQQALGLGLQFLLWYDEGEERNRGNFPPRFSGRQFPNYSSELNVNALELEDSALYLCASSLGAKPSTDTQYFGPGTRLTVL.

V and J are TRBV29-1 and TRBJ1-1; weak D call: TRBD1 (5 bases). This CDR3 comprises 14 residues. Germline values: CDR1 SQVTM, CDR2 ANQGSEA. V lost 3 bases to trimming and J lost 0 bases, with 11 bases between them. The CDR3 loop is CSVDMTELNTEAFF. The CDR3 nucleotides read TGCAGCGTTGACATGACAGAGCTGAACACTGAAGCTTTCTTT.

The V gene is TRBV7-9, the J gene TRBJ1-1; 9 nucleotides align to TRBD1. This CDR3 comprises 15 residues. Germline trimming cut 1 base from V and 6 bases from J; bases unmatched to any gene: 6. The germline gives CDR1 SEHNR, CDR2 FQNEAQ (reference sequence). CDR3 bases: TGTGCCAGCAGCTTAGAAGGACAGGGGATCGCTGAAGCTTTCTTT. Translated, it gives CASSLEGQGIAEAFF. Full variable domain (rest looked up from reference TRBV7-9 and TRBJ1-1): DTGVSQNPRHKITKRGQNVTFRCDPISEHNRLYWYRQTLGQGPEFLTYFQNEAQLEKSRLLSDRFSAERPKGSFSTLEIQRTEQGDSAMYLCASSLEGQGIAEAFFGQGTRLTVV.

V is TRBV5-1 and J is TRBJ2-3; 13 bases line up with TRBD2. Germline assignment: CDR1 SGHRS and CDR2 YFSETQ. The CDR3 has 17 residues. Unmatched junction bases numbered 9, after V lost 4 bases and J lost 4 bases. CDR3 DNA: TGCGCCAGCAGCCCGTTCCTGACTAGCGGGGGGCCAGATACGCAGTATTTT. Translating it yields CASSPFLTSGGPDTQYF.

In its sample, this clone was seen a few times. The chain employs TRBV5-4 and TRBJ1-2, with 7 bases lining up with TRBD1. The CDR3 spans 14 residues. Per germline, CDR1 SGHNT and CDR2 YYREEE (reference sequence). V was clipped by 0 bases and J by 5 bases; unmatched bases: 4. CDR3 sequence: CASSLGGGFYGYTF. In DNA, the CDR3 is TGTGCCAGCAGCTTGGGAGGGGGCTTTTATGGCTACACCTTC.